Below are 12 T cell receptor beta chains sequenced from a single sample in a study of blood T cell repertoires in COVID-19. Sequencing was performed with immunoSEQ multiplex PCR; in TCRdb, only in-frame clones are kept and a portion is missing. The sample yields fewer than 250,000 clones, just over 85% seen once. The sequencing sample was made of peripheral blood. Receptors originate from a man in his fifties or sixties with COVID-19, enrolled during active disease.

The rearrangement links TRBV2 to TRBJ1-5, with 10 bases lining up with TRBD1. Germline values: CDR1 SNHLY, CDR2 FYNNEI. V gave up 6 bases and J gave up 2 bases; unmatched junction bases: 4. The CDR3 has 15 amino acids. The CDR3, as DNA: TGTGCCAGCAGGCCCGGGACAGGGGGCAATCAGCCCCAGCATTTT. Translating it yields CASRPGTGGNQPQHF.

V gene TRBV19 combines with J gene TRBJ1-4; possibly TRBD1 for D (5 bases). The germline V and J ends were trimmed by 11 bases and 2 bases, with 12 bases remaining between them. There are 13 residues in the CDR3. Germline V lookup: CDR1 LNHDA, CDR2 SQIVND (reference sequence). The CDR3 DNA reads as TGTGCCGTAGGCCCAGGGACTAATGAAAAACTGTTTTTT. It yields the protein CAVGPGTNEKLFF.

This clone was recorded only once. This chain's CDR3 is CASSLRGNATYGYTF. In nucleotides, the CDR3 is TGTGCCAGCAGCTTACGCGGCAACGCAACCTATGGCTACACCTTC. The genes are TRBV7-9 and TRBJ1-2; D remains unclear. The CDR3 has 15 amino acids. Germline V CDR1 and CDR2: SEHNR, FQNEAQ (reference sequence). Trimming pared 2 bases from V and 4 bases from J, leaving 14 bases between.

The chain is built from TRBV30 and TRBJ2-5; 7 positions agree with TRBD1. Germline-derived CDR1 and CDR2 are GTSNPN and SVGIG (reference sequence). With 6 bases clipped from V and 5 bases from J, the junction kept 9 bases outside the gene matches. The CDR3 sequence is 13 residues long. Here the CDR3 reads CACDRVLRETQYF. The CDR3 region has the DNA TGTGCCTGTGACAGGGTATTACGGGAGACCCAGTACTTC.

This clone has only a few counts. This chain links TRBV19 with TRBJ1-1, with a tentative D call TRBD1 (6 bases). CDR3 length: 16 residues. Trimming removed 5 bases at V and 2 bases at J, with 18 bases between. CDR1 and CDR2 from the germline V gene are LNHDA and SQIVND (reference sequence). In DNA, the CDR3 is TGTGCCAGTAGTTCAGGCCCCGGGACACCTAACACTGAAGCTTTCTTT. Amino acids: CASSSGPGTPNTEAFF.

The chain uses TRBV9 and TRBJ2-3; the D gene is possibly TRBD2 (7 bases). Deletions cut 0 bases from V and 7 bases from J, with 18 bases between. Germline V gene lookup returns CDR1 SGDLS and CDR2 YYNGEE. The CDR3 contains 16 residues. The CDR3 DNA follows: TGTGCCAGCAGCGTAGGGTCGGGGGGCGATTGGAATACGCAGTATTTT. Protein product: CASSVGSGGDWNTQYF.

The chain combines TRBV4-1 with TRBJ2-7, with 9 bases matching TRBD2. The trim removed 5 bases at V and 2 bases at J, leaving 7 bases unmatched. The CDR3 is 15 residues long. The V gene's germline CDR1 is MGHRA and CDR2 YSYEKL. In DNA form, the CDR3 reads TGCGCCAGCAGCATTAGCGGGAGATCCGCCTACGAGCAGTACTTC. Encoded protein: CASSISGRSAYEQYF.

Here the CDR3 reads CSVGGRGSYGYTF. CDR3 in DNA: TGCAGCGTTGGGGGGAGGGGTAGCTATGGCTACACCTTC. This chain uses TRBV29-1 with TRBJ1-2; D might be TRBD1 (5 bases). The germline gives CDR1 SQVTM, CDR2 ANQGSEA. The CDR3 has 13 residues. Trimming shortened V by 4 bases and J by 4 bases, and 13 bases separated the two germline ends.

The chain links TRBV2 to TRBJ1-6; D remains ambiguous. With 3 bases removed from V and 13 bases from J, the gap between germline ends came to 10 bases. CDR3 length: 12 amino acids. Germline CDR1 is SNHLY and CDR2 is FYNNEI. The CDR3 protein is CASSDALLPLHF. DNA of the CDR3: TGTGCCAGCAGTGACGCACTACTTCCCCTCCACTTT.

The J gene is TRBJ1-1, the V gene TRBV6-2 or TRBV6-3; 9 nucleotides agree with TRBD1. Germline V gene data show CDR1 as MNHEY and CDR2 as SVGEGT. There are 18 residues in the CDR3. V was clipped by 0 bases and J by 0 bases; unmatched bases: 8. The CDR3 DNA sequence: TGTGCCAGCAGTTACTCGGGGGGACAGGGACTCATGAACACTGAAGCTTTCTTT. Residues: CASSYSGGQGLMNTEAFF.

The chain couples TRBV2 to TRBJ1-5, with D perhaps matching TRBD1 (6 bases). Germline V lookup: CDR1 SNHLY, CDR2 FYNNEI. V lost 4 bases, J lost 4 bases, and 14 bases lay in between. The CDR3 has 15 amino acids. CDR3 sequence: CASSVNRVLNQPQHF. The CDR3 DNA sequence: TGTGCCAGCAGTGTTAACAGGGTACTGAATCAGCCCCAGCATTTT.

V gene TRBV19 combines with J gene TRBJ2-1; D gene ambiguous. The CDR3 totals 15 residues. The V end was cut by 0 bases, the J end by 8 bases, with 14 bases between. Germline CDR1 and CDR2: LNHDA and SQIVND (reference sequence). DNA of the CDR3: TGTGCCAGTAGTATAGATTACAAGCTCGCGGATGAGCAGTTCTTC. It codes for CASSIDYKLADEQFF.